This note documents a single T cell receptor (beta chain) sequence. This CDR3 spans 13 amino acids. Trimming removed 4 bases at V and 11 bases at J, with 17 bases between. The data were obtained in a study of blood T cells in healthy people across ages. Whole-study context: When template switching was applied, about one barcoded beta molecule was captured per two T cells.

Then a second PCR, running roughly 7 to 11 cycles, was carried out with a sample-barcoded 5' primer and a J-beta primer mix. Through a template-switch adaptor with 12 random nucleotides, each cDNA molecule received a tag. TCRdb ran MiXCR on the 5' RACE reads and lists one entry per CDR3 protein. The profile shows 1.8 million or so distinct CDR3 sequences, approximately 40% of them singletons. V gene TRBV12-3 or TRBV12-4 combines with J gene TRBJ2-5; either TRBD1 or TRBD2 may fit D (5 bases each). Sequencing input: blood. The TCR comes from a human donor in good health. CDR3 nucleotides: TGTGCCAGCAGTTCCAGTGGGGCTTGGGAGCAGTACTTC. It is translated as CASSSSGAWEQYF.